Following are 18 T cell receptor beta chains from one sample sequenced in a study of T cell repertoires in cytomegalovirus infection. TCRdb analysed the reads with MiXCR anew, one entry per CDR3 protein. The table shows fewer than 250,000 distinct CDR3 sequences, with around 12% occurring only once. The sequenced sample consisted of PBMCs. These receptors all stem from a human donor in good health (CMV status not recorded). Some clones in this sample may be carry-over from other donors' samples.

This clonotype was seen repeatedly, ten times or more. The chain couples TRBV6-1 to TRBJ2-2, with 7 bases aligning to TRBD1. The CDR3 is made up of 15 amino acids. V lost 6 bases and J lost 7; bases outside the gene matches: 11. CDR1 and CDR2 (germline): MNHNS, SASEGT. CDR3 sequence: CASRPNRGTGGELFF. CDR3 nucleotide sequence: TGTGCCAGCAGGCCAAACAGGGGAACGGGCGGGGAGCTGTTTTTT.

This clonotype was recorded many times. V gene TRBV28 combines with J gene TRBJ2-7; D assignment may be TRBD1 or TRBD2 (5 bases each). Germline values: CDR1 MDHEN, CDR2 SYDVKM. This CDR3 region has 16 residues. V shed 4 bases and J shed 2 bases, with 18 bases lying between them. The chain's CDR3 is CASSSLTSGTAYEQYF. For the CDR3, the DNA is TGTGCCAGCAGTTCCCTGACATCGGGGACGGCCTACGAGCAGTACTTC.

This clonotype was seen just once. V usage is TRBV20-1 and J usage is TRBJ1-1; no reliable D call. The CDR3 extends over 12 amino acids. Germline loops: CDR1 DFQATT, CDR2 SNEGSKA (reference sequence). V lost 7 bases to trimming and J lost 1 base, with 10 bases between them. The CDR3: CSVPEGNTEAFF. The CDR3 DNA reads TGCAGTGTCCCCGAGGGGAACACTGAAGCTTTCTTT.

The rearrangement links TRBV11-3 to TRBJ2-7; D perhaps matches TRBD1 (6 bases). This CDR3 region has 14 residues. Germline CDR1 is SGHNT and CDR2 is YENEEA. V lost 2 bases, J lost 2 bases, and 10 bases lay in between. The CDR3: CASSLRQETYEQYF. CDR3 DNA: TGTGCCAGCAGCTTACGACAGGAGACCTACGAGCAGTACTTC.

Only a few counts were recorded for this clonotype. The chain couples TRBV10-3 to TRBJ1-1, with D perhaps matching TRBD1 (5 bases). V lost 0 bases to trimming and J lost 0 bases, with 11 bases between them. Germline CDR1 is ENHRY and CDR2 is SYGVKD. The length of the CDR3 is 16 residues. The CDR3 DNA reads as TGTGCCATCAGTGAGTCCCCCCGACAGCTGAACACTGAAGCTTTCTTT. Its protein product is CAISESPRQLNTEAFF.

This clonotype was seen repeatedly, ten times or more. The rearrangement uses TRBV7-2 and TRBJ2-7, with D perhaps being TRBD1 or TRBD2 (5 bases each). CDR3 length: 16 residues. Trimming pared 4 bases from V and 0 bases from J, leaving 16 bases between. Germline assignment: CDR1 SGHTA and CDR2 FQGNSA. Written as DNA, the CDR3 is TGTGCCAGCAGCTCGGGGACCGCTTCTAGCTCCTACGAGCAGTACTTC. It codes for CASSSGTASSSYEQYF.

The sample holds many counts of this clonotype. CDR3 coding DNA: TGTGCCAGCCGGTCGGCAGGTGAACGTCTCAACACTGAAGCTTTCTTT. Encoded protein: CASRSAGERLNTEAFF. The gene calls are TRBV28 and TRBJ1-1; D is uncertain. From germline, CDR1 is MDHEN and CDR2 SYDVKM. Deletions cut 8 bases from V and 2 bases from J, with 21 bases between. CDR3 length: 16 amino acids.

This clonotype appeared many times. The chain carries TRBV7-2 and TRBJ2-7, with D perhaps TRBD2 (6 bases). V was pared by 5 bases and J by 7 bases, with 21 bases between. Germline V lookup: CDR1 SGHTA, CDR2 FQGNSA. The CDR3 consists of 15 residues. Here the CDR3 DNA reads TGTGCCAGCAGCCTAACCCTCGGGGGAGTGAAAGAGCAGTACTTC. Protein sequence: CASSLTLGGVKEQYF.

This clonotype was picked up a small number of times. The rearrangement links TRBV20-1 to TRBJ2-5, with 10 nucleotides matching TRBD2. V lost 3 bases to trimming and J lost 1 base; unmatched junction nucleotides: 17. This CDR3 comprises 19 residues. Germline V gives CDR1 DFQATT, CDR2 SNEGSKA (reference sequence). The CDR3 nucleotides are TGCAGTGCTAGGAAGGCGACTAGCGGGCCGATTAAGATCCAAGAGACCCAGTACTTC. It specifies CSARKATSGPIKIQETQYF.

This clonotype has a count of ten or more. The rearrangement links TRBV7-9 to TRBJ1-2; no clear D gene. Germline lookup yields CDR1 SEHNR and CDR2 FQNEAQ (reference sequence). The CDR3 is 13 amino acids. Trimming pared 5 bases from V and 7 bases from J, leaving 14 bases between. The CDR3 region has the DNA TGTGCCAGCAGCCGCCCTTCAGGATCTGGCTACACCTTC. Its translation is CASSRPSGSGYTF. The full variable domain, with the rest looked up from reference TRBV7-9 and TRBJ1-2, is DTGVSQNPRHKITKRGQNVTFRCDPISEHNRLYWYRQTLGQGPEFLTYFQNEAQLEKSRLLSDRFSAERPKGSFSTLEIQRTEQGDSAMYLCASSRPSGSGYTFGSGTRLTVV.

This clonotype has a handful of counts. The chain combines TRBV24-1 with TRBJ2-3; D gene ambiguous. V was pared by 5 bases and J by 5 bases, with 10 bases between. There are 13 residues in the CDR3. The germline V gene encodes CDR1 KGHDR and CDR2 SFDVKD. The CDR3 spells CATSVPVGDTQYF. The CDR3 DNA is TGTGCCACCAGTGTACCGGTTGGAGATACGCAGTATTTT.

This clonotype came up many times. The chain employs TRBV6-1 and TRBJ1-1; D is unresolved. The CDR3 is made up of 15 amino acids. Germline V gene lookup returns CDR1 MNHNS and CDR2 SASEGT. Trimming took off 3 bases at V and 6 bases at J, with 17 bases between the two ends. The DNA of the CDR3 is TGTGCCAGCAGTGACCCAGACGGTTGGAGCGCTGAAGCTTTCTTT. It translates to CASSDPDGWSAEAFF.

This clonotype was counted many times. This rearrangement joins TRBV11-2 to TRBJ1-1; D possibly corresponds to TRBD1 (6 bases). The CDR3 loop spans 16 amino acids. The ends were cut back, 6 bases at V and 4 bases at J, with 21 bases in the middle. The germline V gene encodes CDR1 SGHAT and CDR2 FQNNGV. CDR3 nucleotide sequence: TGTGCCAGCAGTTCCTTTCGGGGGGCGGGGTCCACTGAAGCTTTCTTT. Translated: CASSSFRGAGSTEAFF.

This clonotype was picked up a small number of times. The rearrangement joins TRBV9 to TRBJ2-5; tentatively, D is TRBD2 (5 bases). Germline V gives CDR1 SGDLS, CDR2 YYNGEE. V was cut by 2 bases and J by 5 bases, with 10 bases left in between. The CDR3 extends over 13 amino acids. The CDR3 loop reads CASSVGEMETQYF. In nucleotides, the CDR3 is TGTGCCAGCAGCGTCGGGGAAATGGAGACCCAGTACTTC.

Ten or more counts support this clonotype. The chain employs TRBV7-2 and TRBJ1-1, with TRBD1 identical over 8 bases. With V trimmed by 5 bases and J by 6 bases, 8 bases remained unmatched. Germline V gene sequence: CDR1 SGHTA, CDR2 FQGNSA. The CDR3 covers 14 residues. This chain's CDR3 is CASSQLRTGSEAFF. CDR3 coding DNA: TGTGCCAGCAGCCAGTTACGGACAGGGTCTGAAGCTTTCTTT.

This clonotype has at least ten counts. V and J are TRBV20-1 and TRBJ2-3; 7 nucleotides match TRBD1. In germline, CDR1 is DFQATT, CDR2 SNEGSKA (reference sequence). The CDR3 totals 17 residues. After removal of 0 bases from V and 2 bases from J, the junction contained 11 bases not matched to a gene. CDR3 in DNA: TGCAGTGCTAGAGATTTTTCGCCAGGGGGAACCACAGATACGCAGTATTTT. Residues: CSARDFSPGGTTDTQYF.

The genes are TRBV11-2 and TRBJ2-3; 8 nucleotides agree with TRBD2. Germline V gene lookup returns CDR1 SGHAT and CDR2 FQNNGV. The trim removed 3 bases at V and 2 bases at J, leaving 10 bases unmatched. This CDR3 is 17 amino acids long. In DNA form, the CDR3 reads TGTGCCAGCAGCTTTACCGGGACTAGAATTTCCACAGATACGCAGTATTTT. This encodes CASSFTGTRISTDTQYF. The whole variable domain, filled in from reference TRBV11-2 and TRBJ2-3, reads EAGVAQSPRYKIIEKRQSVAFWCNPISGHATLYWYQQILGQGPKLLIQFQNNGVVDDSQLPKDRFSAERLKGVDSTLKIQPAKLEDSAVYLCASSFTGTRISTDTQYFGPGTRLTVL.

This clonotype was picked up many times. The rearrangement links TRBV7-3 to TRBJ1-5; D is undetermined. This CDR3 contains 13 residues. The V end was cut by 4 bases, the J end by 7 bases, with 11 bases between. Germline V gene sequence: CDR1 SGHTA, CDR2 FQGTGA. This CDR3 reads CASSSLSGQPQHF. The CDR3, as DNA: TGTGCCAGCAGCTCGCTAAGCGGCCAGCCCCAGCATTTT.